Below, 9 T cell receptor beta chains from the same sample are listed, as sequenced in a study of blood T cell repertoires in COVID-19 (dated by TCRdb to 2020 to 2022). The library was produced with the immunoSEQ multiplex PCR assay. Held by TCRdb, this immuneACCESS table contains in-frame sequences only and omits some clones. Under half of the omission traces to an unresolved V gene where checked; the cause of the rest is unknown. For this sample there are about 300,000 clones; about 91% appear just once. Clones ranked in the top ten supply roughly 6.9% of the sample. Sequencing input: peripheral blood. These receptors originate from a woman in her twenties or thirties who had recovered from COVID-19.

This sequence joins TRBV2 and TRBJ1-5; D uncertain. The CDR3 is 12 residues long. The germline V and J ends were trimmed by 10 bases and 7 bases, with 14 bases remaining between them. Germline CDR1 and CDR2: SNHLY and FYNNEI. This CDR3 is CATGGLGQPQHF. In nucleotides, the CDR3 is TGTGCCACTGGAGGTCTCGGGCAGCCCCAGCATTTT.

The chain carries TRBV27 and TRBJ2-1; unclear D gene. The length of the CDR3 is 15 residues. Between the trimmed V and J ends, which lost 2 bases and 0 bases, there was a span of 8 bases. Germline CDR1 is MNHEY and CDR2 is SMNVEV (reference sequence). The CDR3 sequence: CASSLEISSYNEQFF. The CDR3 DNA follows: TGTGCCAGCAGTTTAGAAATTAGCTCCTACAATGAGCAGTTCTTC.

This chain joins TRBV5-1 and TRBJ1-1; 7 bases agree with TRBD1. With 4 bases clipped from V and 1 base from J, the junction kept 1 base outside the gene matches. The germline gives CDR1 SGHRS, CDR2 YFSETQ. CDR3 size: 13 residues. In nucleotides, the CDR3 is TGCGCCAGCAGCGGGACAGCGAACACTGAAGCTTTCTTT. Translation: CASSGTANTEAFF.

J is TRBJ1-2 and V is TRBV6-5; possible D gene TRBD1, 6 bases. Looked up from germline, CDR1 is MNHEY and CDR2 is SVGAGI. Trimming removed 2 bases from V and 3 bases from J, with 16 bases in between. This CDR3 is built from 16 residues. CDR3 amino acids: CASSYTRGGDYYGYTF. CDR3 coding DNA: TGTGCCAGCAGTTACACCAGGGGTGGGGATTACTATGGCTACACCTTC.

V is TRBV7-2 and J is TRBJ1-4, with a possible D match to TRBD1 (6 bases). Looked up from germline, CDR1 is SGHTA and CDR2 is FQGNSA. V was cut by 5 bases and J by 8 bases, with 15 bases left in between. The CDR3 is 14 residues long. CDR3 bases: TGTGCCAGCAGCAGCACAGGGAGCGACGAAAAACTGTTTTTT. Translating it yields CASSSTGSDEKLFF.

V and J are TRBV5-1 and TRBJ2-2; 11 bases map to TRBD2. The J segment lost 5 bases and the V segment lost 4 bases, leaving 4 bases of the junction unmatched. CDR3 length equals 15 residues. From germline, CDR1 is SGHRS and CDR2 YFSETQ. CDR3 protein: CASSLSGGATGELFF. CDR3 DNA sequence: TGCGCCAGCAGCCTTAGCGGGGGGGCGACCGGGGAGCTGTTTTTT.

The chain combines TRBV7-3 with TRBJ2-6, with TRBD1 matching over 7 bases. The trim removed 5 bases at V and 0 bases at J, leaving 4 bases unmatched. Germline V gives CDR1 SGHTA, CDR2 FQGTGA. The CDR3 totals 16 residues. CDR3 protein: CASSRQGSSGANVLTF. The CDR3 DNA sequence: TGTGCCAGCAGCAGACAGGGTAGCTCTGGGGCCAACGTCCTGACTTTC.

The chain couples TRBV28 to TRBJ2-4; 8 nucleotides match TRBD1. CDR1 MDHEN and CDR2 SYDVKM come from the germline V gene. Trimming removed 6 bases from V and 3 bases from J; junction bases left unmatched: 1. The CDR3 spans 13 residues. DNA for the CDR3: TGTGCCAGCAGAGGACAGGGCAAAAACATTCAGTACTTC. This translates into CASRGQGKNIQYF.

The chain carries TRBV4-2 and TRBJ2-5; 12 nucleotides match TRBD2. Germline-derived CDR1 and CDR2 are LGHNA and YNFKEQ. V trimming: 0 bases; J trimming: 5 bases; junction bases outside the gene matches: 4. This CDR3 comprises 16 residues. The CDR3 spells CASSQEATSGGETQYF. In nucleotides, the CDR3 is TGTGCCAGCAGCCAAGAAGCGACTAGCGGGGGCGAGACCCAGTACTTC.